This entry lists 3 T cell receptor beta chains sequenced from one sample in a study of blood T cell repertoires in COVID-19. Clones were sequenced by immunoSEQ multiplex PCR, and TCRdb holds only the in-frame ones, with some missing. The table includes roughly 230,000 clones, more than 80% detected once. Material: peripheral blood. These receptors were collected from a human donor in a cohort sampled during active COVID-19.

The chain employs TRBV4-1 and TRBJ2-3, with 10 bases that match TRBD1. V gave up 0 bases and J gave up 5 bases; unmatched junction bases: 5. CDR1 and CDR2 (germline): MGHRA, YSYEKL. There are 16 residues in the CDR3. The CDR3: CASSQDDRGRGDTQYF. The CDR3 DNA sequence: TGCGCCAGCAGCCAAGATGACAGGGGGCGCGGAGATACGCAGTATTTT.

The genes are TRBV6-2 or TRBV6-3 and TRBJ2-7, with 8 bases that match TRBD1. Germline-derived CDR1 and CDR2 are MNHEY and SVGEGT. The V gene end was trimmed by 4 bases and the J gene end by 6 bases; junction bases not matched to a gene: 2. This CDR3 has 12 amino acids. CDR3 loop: CASSFTGGEQYF. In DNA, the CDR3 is TGTGCCAGCAGTTTCACAGGGGGCGAGCAGTACTTC.

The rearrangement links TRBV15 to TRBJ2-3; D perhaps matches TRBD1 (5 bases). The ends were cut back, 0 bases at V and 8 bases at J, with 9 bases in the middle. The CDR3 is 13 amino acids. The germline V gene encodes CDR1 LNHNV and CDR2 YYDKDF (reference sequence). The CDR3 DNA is TGTGCCACCAGCAGAGATCAGGGAAGTACGCAGTATTTT. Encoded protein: CATSRDQGSTQYF.